This record looks at one T cell receptor (beta chain) sequence and its context. This clone was counted once. Its target antigen remains unknown. Nothing much larger sits one base from this clone, and base qualities are not available. These data come from a study of EBV T-cell therapy then PD-1 blockade in nasopharyngeal carcinoma (dated by TCRdb to the early 2020s). Reading the label with the study, this specimen's treatment or condition is: AdE1-LMPpoly-expanded autologous EBV-specific T-cell therapy followed by anti-PD-1 nivolumab. The Qiagen DNeasy Kit was used to extract genomic DNA from the sorted cells. The immunoSEQ platform was used for deep sequencing of the TCR beta chain. In the source study's methods: The immunoSEQ Analyzer software was used to analyze the repertoire data. Entries here come from immuneACCESS through TCRdb and include only in-frame sequences with V and J called. Some clones fail to appear in such tables; in the studies checked, an unresolved V gene covers under half of the shortfall, and the cause of the remainder is unknown. The DNA was the basis for D and trimming; V, J and clone size are from that table. The sample has approximately 23,000 clones on record, approximately 83% of them singletons. The ten biggest clones cover roughly 24% of the sample.

The sample was CD8+ T cells from blood, taken at day -245 from a patient whose treatment included autologous EBV-specific T cells and nivolumab. This receptor was obtained from a man aged 35 to 55 with nasopharyngeal carcinoma.

The CDR3 protein: CASSPDYEQYF. The DNA reads TGTGCCAGCTCACCAGACTACGAGCAGTACTTC. This chain joins TRBV18 to TRBJ2-7; no D gene can be assigned with confidence. Reading the germline V gene gives CDR1 KGHSH and CDR2 LQKENI. The trim is 2 bases for V and 3 bases for J, with a gap of 2 bases between the germline ends. From cysteine to phenylalanine, the CDR3 is 11 amino acids long. Only the CDR3 DNA is retained, 33 bases long and in frame from the first base.